Included here is one T cell receptor beta chain sequence, with context. Its antigen remains unidentified. V dropped 4 bases and J dropped 2; count of bases not matched to a gene: 14. This CDR3 has 17 residues. CDR1 and CDR2 from the germline V gene are SGDLS and YYNGEE. This sample is part of a study of cytomegalovirus exposure and HLA in healthy donors. 13 Jbeta primers and 60 Vbeta primers were used for the PCR. The table came from immunoSEQ multiplex PCR; TCRdb's copy has only in-frame clones and leaves some out. Of around 94,000 clones listed, 50% to 75% are singletons. Overall study results and limits: By a later analysis, the bulk of CMV-associated TCR beta chains appeared HLA-restricted. As a later analysis showed, a missense DCLRE1C variant was linked to trimming of TCR beta V- and J-genes.

The genes are TRBV9 and TRBJ1-2; 7 bases map to TRBD1. The TCR sequence derives from a man aged 30-40 years in good health and CMV-seronegative. The sequenced material came from PBMCs. Here the CDR3 DNA reads TGTGCCAGCAGCCCCCCGACAGGGCCTCTCCTGAACTATGGCTACACCTTC. Translation: CASSPPTGPLLNYGYTF.